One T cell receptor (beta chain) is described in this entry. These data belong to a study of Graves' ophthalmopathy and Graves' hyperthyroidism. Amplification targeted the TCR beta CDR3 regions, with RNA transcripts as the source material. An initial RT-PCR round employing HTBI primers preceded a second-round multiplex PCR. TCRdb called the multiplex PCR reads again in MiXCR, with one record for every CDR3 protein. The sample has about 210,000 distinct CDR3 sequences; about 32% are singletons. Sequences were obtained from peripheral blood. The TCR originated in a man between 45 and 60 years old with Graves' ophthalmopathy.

The CDR3: CASSPKRDRAYGYTF. CDR3 coding DNA: TGTGCCAGTAGTCCCAAAAGGGACAGGGCCTATGGCTACACCTTC. The V call is TRBV19, the J call TRBJ1-2; 9 nucleotides line up with TRBD1. The CDR3 covers 15 residues. After removal of 5 bases from V and 4 bases from J, the junction contained 8 bases not matched to a gene. Germline V gene sequence: CDR1 LNHDA, CDR2 SQIVND (reference sequence). Supplemented by reference TRBV19 and TRBJ1-2, the full variable domain reads DGGITQSPKYLFRKEGQNVTLSCEQNLNHDAMYWYRQDPGQGLRLIYYSQIVNDFQKGDIAEGYSVSREKKESFPLTVTSAQKNPTAFYLCASSPKRDRAYGYTFGSGTRLTVV.